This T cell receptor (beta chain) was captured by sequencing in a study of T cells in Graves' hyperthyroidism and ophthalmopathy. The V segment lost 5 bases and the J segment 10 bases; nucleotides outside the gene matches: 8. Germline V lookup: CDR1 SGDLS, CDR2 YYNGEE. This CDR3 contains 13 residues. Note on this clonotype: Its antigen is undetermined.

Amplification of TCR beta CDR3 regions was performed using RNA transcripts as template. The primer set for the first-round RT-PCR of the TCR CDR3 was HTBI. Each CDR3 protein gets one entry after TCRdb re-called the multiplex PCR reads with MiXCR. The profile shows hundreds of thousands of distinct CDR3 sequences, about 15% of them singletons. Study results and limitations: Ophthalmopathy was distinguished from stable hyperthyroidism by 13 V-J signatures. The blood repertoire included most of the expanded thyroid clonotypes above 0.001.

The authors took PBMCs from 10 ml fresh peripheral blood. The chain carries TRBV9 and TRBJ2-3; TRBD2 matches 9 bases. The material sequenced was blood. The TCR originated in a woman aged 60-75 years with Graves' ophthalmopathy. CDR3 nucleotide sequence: TGTGCCAGCAGTCGGACTAGCGAAGCCTCGCAGTATTTT. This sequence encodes CASSRTSEASQYF.